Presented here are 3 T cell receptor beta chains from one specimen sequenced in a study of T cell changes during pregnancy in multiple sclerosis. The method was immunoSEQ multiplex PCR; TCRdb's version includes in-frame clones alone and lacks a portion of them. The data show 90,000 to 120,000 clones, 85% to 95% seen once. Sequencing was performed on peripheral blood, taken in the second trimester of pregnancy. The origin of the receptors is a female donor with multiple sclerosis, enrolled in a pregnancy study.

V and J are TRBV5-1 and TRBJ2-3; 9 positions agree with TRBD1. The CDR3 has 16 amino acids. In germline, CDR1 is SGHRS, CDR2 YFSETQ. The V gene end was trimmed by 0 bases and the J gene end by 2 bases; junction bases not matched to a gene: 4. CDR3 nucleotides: TGCGCCAGCAGCTTGGGGGGACAGGGAGCCACAGATACGCAGTATTTT. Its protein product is CASSLGGQGATDTQYF.

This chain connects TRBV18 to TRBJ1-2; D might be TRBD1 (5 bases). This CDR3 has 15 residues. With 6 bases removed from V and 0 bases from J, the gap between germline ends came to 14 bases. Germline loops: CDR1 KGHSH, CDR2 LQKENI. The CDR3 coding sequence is TGTGCCAGCTCCCCCATCGACAGAGCTAACTATGGCTACACCTTC. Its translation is CASSPIDRANYGYTF.

The CDR3 nucleotides are TGCAGCGTTGTCAGGGTAGGTTACGAGCAGTACTTC. Its translation is CSVVRVGYEQYF. The genes are TRBV29-1 and TRBJ2-7, with D possibly matching TRBD1 (5 bases). This CDR3 has 12 residues. V dropped 4 bases and J dropped 4 bases, with 11 bases sitting between them. CDR1 is SQVTM, CDR2 ANQGSEA, per germline.